This T cell receptor (beta chain) appears in the sequencing data of a study of identical twins. TCRdb ran MiXCR on the 5' RACE reads and lists one entry per CDR3 protein. In the table there are 650,000 to 800,000 distinct CDR3 sequences, more than 6.5% of which are singletons. Germline CDR1 is MNHEY and CDR2 is SMNVEV (reference sequence). V was trimmed by 6 bases and J by 6 bases, leaving 12 bases between them. This CDR3 has 12 residues. A further study also used this sample, focusing on yellow fever vaccine responses in identical twins.

V is TRBV27 and J is TRBJ2-7; D may correspond to TRBD1 or TRBD2 (6 bases each). The sequence was obtained from a woman under 30 in good health. The source material was PBMCs. The CDR3 sequence is CASSSWGAEQYF. The CDR3 DNA follows: TGTGCCAGCAGCAGTTGGGGGGCCGAGCAGTACTTC.